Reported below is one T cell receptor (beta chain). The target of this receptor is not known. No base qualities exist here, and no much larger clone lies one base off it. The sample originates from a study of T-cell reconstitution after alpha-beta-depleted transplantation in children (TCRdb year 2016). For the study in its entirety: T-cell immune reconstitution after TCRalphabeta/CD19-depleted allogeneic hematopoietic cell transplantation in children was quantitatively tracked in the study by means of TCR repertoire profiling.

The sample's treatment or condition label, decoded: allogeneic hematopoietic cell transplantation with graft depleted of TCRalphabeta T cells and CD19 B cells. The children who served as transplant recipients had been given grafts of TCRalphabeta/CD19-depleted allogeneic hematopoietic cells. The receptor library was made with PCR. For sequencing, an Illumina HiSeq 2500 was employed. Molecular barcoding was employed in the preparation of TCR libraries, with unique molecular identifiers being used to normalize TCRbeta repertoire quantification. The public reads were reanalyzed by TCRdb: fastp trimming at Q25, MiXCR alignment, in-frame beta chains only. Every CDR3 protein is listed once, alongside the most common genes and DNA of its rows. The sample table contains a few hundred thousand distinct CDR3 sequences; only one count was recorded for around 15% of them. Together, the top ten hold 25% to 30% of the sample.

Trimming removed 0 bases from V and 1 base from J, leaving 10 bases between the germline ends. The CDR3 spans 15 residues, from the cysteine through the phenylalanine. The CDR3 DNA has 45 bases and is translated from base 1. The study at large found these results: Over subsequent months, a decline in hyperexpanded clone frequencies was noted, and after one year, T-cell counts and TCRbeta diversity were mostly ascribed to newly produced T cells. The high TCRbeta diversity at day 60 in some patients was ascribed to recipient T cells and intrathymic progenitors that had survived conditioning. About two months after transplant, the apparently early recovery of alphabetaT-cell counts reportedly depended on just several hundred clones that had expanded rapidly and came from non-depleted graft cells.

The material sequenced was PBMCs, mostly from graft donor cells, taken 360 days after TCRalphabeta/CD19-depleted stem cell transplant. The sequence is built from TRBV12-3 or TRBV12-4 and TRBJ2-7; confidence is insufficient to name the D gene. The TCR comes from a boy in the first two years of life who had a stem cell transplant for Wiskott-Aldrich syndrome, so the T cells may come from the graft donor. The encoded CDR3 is CASSLAGSTSYEQYF. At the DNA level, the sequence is TGTGCCAGCAGTTTAGCGGGGTCGACTTCCTACGAGCAGTACTTC.